This TCR beta chain was obtained from a study of blood T cells in healthy people across ages. At the level of the study: The capture of about one barcoded beta molecule per two T cells was achieved by template switching.

The trim removed 3 bases at V and 3 bases at J, leaving 6 bases unmatched. The CDR3 consists of 17 residues. Germline-derived CDR1 and CDR2 are SGHNT and YYREEE (reference sequence). Together with a sample-barcoded 5' primer, a J-beta primer mix was included in a second PCR lasting roughly 6 to 12 cycles. MiXCR, run by TCRdb on the 5' RACE reads, gives a single entry per CDR3 protein. The table lists about 1.8 million distinct CDR3 sequences, roughly 50% of them singletons. The study, taken as a whole, reports: CMV status of donors was not determined, possibly confounding expanded clonotype changes. Strong correlation existed between TCR beta diversity and naive T cell percentage.

On this clonotype: The antigen is unknown.

The sequenced sample was blood. This TCR was sampled from a middle-aged woman in good health. The chain joins TRBV5-4 to TRBJ2-3; 14 bases fit TRBD2. CDR3 amino acids: CASSSGLAGEVTDTQYF. CDR3 DNA: TGTGCCAGCAGCTCGGGACTAGCGGGGGAGGTTACAGATACGCAGTATTTT.